This section outlines one T cell receptor beta chain sequence together with its context. The entry originates in a study of T cells in Graves' hyperthyroidism and ophthalmopathy. The CDR3 totals 8 residues. Trimming stripped 5 bases from V and 12 bases from J, with 2 bases between. Per germline, CDR1 ENHRY and CDR2 SYGVKD. Amplified TCR beta CDR3 regions derived from RNA transcripts. First-round RT-PCR targeting the TCR CDR3 was performed with the HTBI primer set. TCRdb reanalysed the multiplex PCR reads using MiXCR and keeps one entry per CDR3 protein. The table lists 660,000 or so distinct CDR3 sequences, less than 45% of them singletons.

The sample taken for sequencing was peripheral blood or thyroid tissue (not recorded which). The rearrangement uses TRBV10-3 and TRBJ1-5, with unresolved D. This sequence originates from an adult man with Graves' disease, either hyperthyroidism or ophthalmopathy (not recorded which). CDR3 region: CAISIQHF. DNA of the CDR3: TGTGCCATCAGTATCCAGCATTTT.